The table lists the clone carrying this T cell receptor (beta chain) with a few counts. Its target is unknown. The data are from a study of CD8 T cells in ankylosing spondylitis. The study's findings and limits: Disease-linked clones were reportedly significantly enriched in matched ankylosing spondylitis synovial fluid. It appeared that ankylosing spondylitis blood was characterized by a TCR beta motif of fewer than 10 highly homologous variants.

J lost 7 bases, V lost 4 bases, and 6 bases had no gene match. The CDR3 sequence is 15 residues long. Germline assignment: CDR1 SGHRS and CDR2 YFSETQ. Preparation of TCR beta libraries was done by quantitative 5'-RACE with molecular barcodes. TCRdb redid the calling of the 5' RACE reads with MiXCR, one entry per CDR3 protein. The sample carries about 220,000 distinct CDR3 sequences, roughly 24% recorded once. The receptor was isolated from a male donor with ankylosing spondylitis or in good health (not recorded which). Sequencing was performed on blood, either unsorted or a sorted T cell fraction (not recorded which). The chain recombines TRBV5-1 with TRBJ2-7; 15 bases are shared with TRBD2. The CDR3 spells CASSHGLAGGSEQYF. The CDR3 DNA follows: TGCGCCAGCAGCCACGGACTAGCGGGAGGGAGTGAGCAGTACTTC.